This T cell receptor (beta chain) was recovered during a study of blood T cell repertoires in COVID-19. Background on the study: The United States, Italy and Spain were the sources of the acute and convalescent COVID-19 samples.

Per the study methods: Amplifying reference gene primers gave estimates of nucleated cell counts. Libraries were prepared by immunoSEQ multiplex PCR; TCRdb keeps only in-frame clonotypes and omits some of them. The DNA gave D and trimming, while V, J and clone size come from that table. The sample includes about 270,000 clones, 83% of them seen just once. Trimming took off 1 base at V and 8 bases at J, with 14 bases between the two ends. The CDR3 is made up of 14 amino acids. CDR1 is LGHDT and CDR2 is YNNKEL in the germline V gene (reference sequence). The TCR originated in a woman in her forties or fifties who had recovered from COVID-19. Specimen: peripheral blood. V gene TRBV3-1 (or the pseudogene TRBV3-2) combines with J gene TRBJ1-2, with D possibly being TRBD1 (5 bases). The CDR3 loop reads CASSQAGGGGGYTF. DNA of the CDR3: TGTGCCAGCAGCCAAGCTGGGGGAGGAGGCGGCTACACCTTC.